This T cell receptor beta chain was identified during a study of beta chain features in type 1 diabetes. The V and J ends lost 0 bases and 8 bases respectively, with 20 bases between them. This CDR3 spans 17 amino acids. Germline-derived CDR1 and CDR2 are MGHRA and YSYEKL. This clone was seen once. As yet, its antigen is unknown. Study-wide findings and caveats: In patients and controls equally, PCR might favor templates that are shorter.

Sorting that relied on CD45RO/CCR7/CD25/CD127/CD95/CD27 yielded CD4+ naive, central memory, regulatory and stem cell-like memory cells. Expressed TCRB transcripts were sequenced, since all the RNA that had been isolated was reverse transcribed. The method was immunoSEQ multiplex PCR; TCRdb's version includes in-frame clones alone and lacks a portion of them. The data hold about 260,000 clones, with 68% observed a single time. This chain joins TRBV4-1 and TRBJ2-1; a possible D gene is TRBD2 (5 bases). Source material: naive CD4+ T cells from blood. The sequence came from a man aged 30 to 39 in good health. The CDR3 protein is CASSQDTDWPRLDEQFF. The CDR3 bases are TGCGCCAGCAGCCAAGATACGGACTGGCCACGTTTAGATGAGCAGTTCTTC.